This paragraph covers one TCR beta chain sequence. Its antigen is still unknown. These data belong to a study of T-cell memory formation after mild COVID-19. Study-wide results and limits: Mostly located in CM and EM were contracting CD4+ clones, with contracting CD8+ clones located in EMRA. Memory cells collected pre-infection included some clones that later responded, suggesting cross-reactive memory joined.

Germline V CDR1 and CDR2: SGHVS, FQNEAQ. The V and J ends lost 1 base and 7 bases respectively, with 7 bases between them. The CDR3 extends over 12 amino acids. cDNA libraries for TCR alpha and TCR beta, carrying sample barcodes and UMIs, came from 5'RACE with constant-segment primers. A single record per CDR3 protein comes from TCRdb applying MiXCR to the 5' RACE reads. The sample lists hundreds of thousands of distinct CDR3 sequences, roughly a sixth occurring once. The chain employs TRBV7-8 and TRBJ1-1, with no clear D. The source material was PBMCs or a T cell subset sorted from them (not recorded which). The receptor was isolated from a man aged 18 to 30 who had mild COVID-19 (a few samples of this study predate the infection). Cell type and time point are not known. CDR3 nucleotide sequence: TGTGCCAGCAGCTTAGAAGGGAATGAAGCTTTCTTT. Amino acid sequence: CASSLEGNEAFF.